This TCR beta chain was recorded in a study of cytomegalovirus exposure and HLA in healthy donors. PCR involved 60 Vbeta and 13 Jbeta primers. Method: immunoSEQ multiplex PCR; TCRdb's copy keeps in-frame clones and lacks some. The sample lists 110,000 or so clones; 70% to 85% were seen once. The CDR3 consists of 13 residues. The J segment lost 9 bases and the V segment lost 7 bases, leaving 5 bases of the junction unmatched. Germline V lookup: CDR1 SQVTM, CDR2 ANQGSEA. A remark on this clone: The target antigen is unknown.

General study points: Investigators reported 164 TCR beta chains as tied to cytomegalovirus.

Sequencing was carried out using PBMCs. The chain employs TRBV29-1 and TRBJ2-1, with TRBD2 identical over 14 bases. The sequence was collected from a man in his fifties or sixties in good health and CMV-seropositive. The CDR3 sequence: CSAWTSGRSEQFF. Here the CDR3 DNA reads TGCAGCGCATGGACTAGCGGGAGGAGTGAGCAGTTCTTC.